A single sample is the source of the 21 T cell receptor beta chains below, sequenced in a study of blood T cell repertoires in COVID-19. The repertoire was sequenced with immunoSEQ multiplex PCR; TCRdb's copy has only in-frame clones and lacks some. Of approximately 45,000 clones in the sample, 87% were seen once. Sequenced input: peripheral blood. These receptors were collected from a human donor in a cohort sampled during active COVID-19.

V gene TRBV6-6 combines with J gene TRBJ1-1; D uncertain. This CDR3 comprises 14 residues. Trimming shortened V by 5 bases and J by 0 bases, and 10 bases separated the two germline ends. Germline CDR1 and CDR2: MNHNY and SVGAGI (reference sequence). CDR3 DNA: TGTGCCAGCAGTAGAGGGTTCATGAACACTGAAGCTTTCTTT. It yields the protein CASSRGFMNTEAFF.

V and J are TRBV28 and TRBJ2-3, with D tentatively TRBD1 (6 bases). CDR3 length: 13 residues. Germline CDR1 and CDR2: MDHEN and SYDVKM. V was shortened by 6 bases and J by 3 bases, with 10 bases between the two germline ends. This chain's CDR3 is CASRPDRTDTQYF. The CDR3 nucleotides are TGTGCCAGCAGGCCAGACAGGACAGATACGCAGTATTTT. The full variable domain, with the rest looked up from reference TRBV28 and TRBJ2-3, is DVKVTQSSRYLVKRTGEKVFLECVQDMDHENMFWYRQDPGLGLRLIYFSYDVKMKEKGDIPEGYSVSREKKERFSLILESASTNQTSMYLCASRPDRTDTQYFGPGTRLTVL.

The chain has TRBV27 and TRBJ2-5; TRBD2 is a possible D gene (6 bases). The CDR3 totals 15 residues. V dropped 3 bases and J dropped 3 bases, with 14 bases sitting between them. Germline V gene data show CDR1 as MNHEY and CDR2 as SMNVEV (reference sequence). The CDR3, as DNA: TGTGCCAGCAGTTTGGCGGGACGTAGAGAAGAGACCCAGTACTTC. As protein: CASSLAGRREETQYF.

The V gene is TRBV2, the J gene TRBJ1-6, with 9 bases identical to TRBD1. Trimming removed 0 bases from V and 6 bases from J; junction bases left unmatched: 9. The CDR3 length is 18 residues. CDR1 and CDR2 (germline): SNHLY, FYNNEI. CDR3 bases: TGTGCCAGCAGTGAAGCGGGGGGACAGGGAAATCGTAATTCACCCCTCCACTTT. As protein: CASSEAGGQGNRNSPLHF.

This chain uses TRBV6-6 with TRBJ1-3; a possible D gene is TRBD1 (5 bases). CDR1 and CDR2 from the germline V gene are MNHNY and SVGAGI (reference sequence). Deletions cut 4 bases from V and 0 bases from J, with 7 bases between. CDR3 size: 14 residues. The CDR3 is CASSWGSSGNTIYF. CDR3 DNA: TGTGCCAGCAGTTGGGGCAGCTCTGGAAACACCATATATTTT.

The rearrangement joins TRBV9 to TRBJ2-3; a weak D match, TRBD2 (6 bases). Trimming shortened V by 0 bases and J by 2 bases, and 7 bases separated the two germline ends. CDR1 and CDR2 from the germline V gene are SGDLS and YYNGEE. The CDR3 runs to 14 residues. The CDR3 bases are TGTGCCAGCAGCGTAGGCGGGATCACAGATACGCAGTATTTT. This codes for CASSVGGITDTQYF. Full variable domain (missing parts from reference TRBV9 and TRBJ2-3): DSGVTQTPKHLITATGQRVTLRCSPRSGDLSVYWYQQSLDQGLQFLIQYYNGEERAKGNILERFSAQQFPDLHSELNLSSLELGDSALYFCASSVGGITDTQYFGPGTRLTVL.

The chain combines TRBV28 with TRBJ2-7, with 13 bases lining up with TRBD2. Germline V CDR1 and CDR2: MDHEN, SYDVKM. Losses at the gene ends were 5 bases for V and 6 bases for J; bases not matched to a gene: 10. The CDR3 is 16 residues long. The CDR3 sequence: CASSLARTSGSLEQYF. The DNA for the CDR3 is TGTGCCAGCAGTCTCGCCCGGACTAGCGGGAGCCTCGAGCAGTACTTC.

This chain links TRBV11-2 with TRBJ2-7; 13 positions agree with TRBD2. The V gene end was trimmed by 5 bases and the J gene end by 1 base; junction bases not matched to a gene: 5. The CDR3 covers 16 residues. Germline V lookup: CDR1 SGHAT, CDR2 FQNNGV. CDR3 coding DNA: TGTGCCAGCAGCCGCCGACTAGCGGGAGGTTCCTACGAGCAGTACTTC. Amino acid sequence: CASSRRLAGGSYEQYF. Filled out from reference TRBV11-2 and TRBJ2-7, the complete variable domain reads EAGVAQSPRYKIIEKRQSVAFWCNPISGHATLYWYQQILGQGPKLLIQFQNNGVVDDSQLPKDRFSAERLKGVDSTLKIQPAKLEDSAVYLCASSRRLAGGSYEQYFGPGTRLTVT.

The V and J genes are TRBV11-2 and TRBJ2-1; 12 bases fit TRBD2. Germline-derived CDR1 and CDR2 are SGHAT and FQNNGV. The CDR3 sequence is 15 residues long. The V gene end was trimmed by 5 bases and the J gene end by 8 bases; junction bases not matched to a gene: 7. The CDR3 DNA follows: TGTGCCAGCAGCCAAAGACTAGCGGGAGAAGATGAGCAGTTCTTC. Amino acids: CASSQRLAGEDEQFF. The variable domain in full, with the rest retrieved from reference TRBV11-2 and TRBJ2-1, is EAGVAQSPRYKIIEKRQSVAFWCNPISGHATLYWYQQILGQGPKLLIQFQNNGVVDDSQLPKDRFSAERLKGVDSTLKIQPAKLEDSAVYLCASSQRLAGEDEQFFGPGTRLTVL.

DNA of the CDR3: TGTGCCAGCAGTACAGGGACCTACGAGCAGTACTTC. Translating it yields CASSTGTYEQYF. The V and J genes are TRBV12-3 or TRBV12-4 and TRBJ2-7, with D perhaps TRBD1 (6 bases). The CDR3 has 12 amino acids. V lost 5 bases, J lost 2 bases, and 7 bases lay in between.

The chain links TRBV7-2 to TRBJ2-1, with 10 bases identical to TRBD2. CDR1 and CDR2 from the germline V gene are SGHTA and FQGNSA. The J segment lost 3 bases and the V segment lost 8 bases, leaving 10 bases of the junction unmatched. CDR3 length equals 16 residues. CDR3: CASGDRTSGYYNEQFF. Written as DNA, the CDR3 is TGTGCCAGCGGGGACAGGACTAGCGGTTACTACAATGAGCAGTTCTTC.

The chain links TRBV27 to TRBJ2-1, with D possibly being TRBD2 (5 bases). The length of the CDR3 is 16 residues. In germline, CDR1 is MNHEY, CDR2 SMNVEV (reference sequence). Trimming left V 7 bases short and J 4 bases short, with 20 bases between. CDR3 residues: CASTSPGQSGYNEQFF. The CDR3 nucleotides read TGTGCCAGCACCTCACCTGGTCAGTCGGGATACAATGAGCAGTTCTTC.

This clone has a single count. This sequence joins TRBV5-1 and TRBJ2-7; 12 bases line up with TRBD2. After removal of 4 bases from V and 2 bases from J, the junction contained 4 bases not matched to a gene. The length of the CDR3 is 15 residues. Germline V gene data show CDR1 as SGHRS and CDR2 as YFSETQ. CDR3 sequence: CASSQTSGGAYEQYF. CDR3 bases: TGCGCCAGCAGCCAGACTAGCGGGGGAGCCTACGAGCAGTACTTC.

The gene calls are TRBV11-2 and TRBJ2-1, with D possibly TRBD2 on 5 matching bases. V lost 1 base and J lost 0, with 10 bases in between. Per germline, CDR1 SGHAT and CDR2 FQNNGV. This CDR3 is built from 16 residues. CDR3 protein: CASSLASGSSYNEQFF. Written as DNA, the CDR3 is TGTGCCAGCAGCTTAGCAAGTGGGAGCTCCTACAATGAGCAGTTCTTC.

This chain links TRBV10-3 with TRBJ2-5; 8 nucleotides align to TRBD2. The CDR3 covers 14 residues. V gave up 5 bases and J gave up 1 base; unmatched junction bases: 3. Germline assignment: CDR1 ENHRY and CDR2 SYGVKD. The CDR3 is CAISSLAGQETQYF. CDR3 DNA: TGTGCCATCAGTAGTCTAGCGGGCCAAGAGACCCAGTACTTC.

The chain couples TRBV5-4 to TRBJ2-2; 9 bases line up with TRBD1. V lost 5 bases, J lost 6 bases, and 8 bases stayed unmatched. Germline V gene data show CDR1 as SGHNT and CDR2 as YYREEE (reference sequence). CDR3 length: 15 residues. DNA for the CDR3: TGTGCCAGCAGAAACCGGGACAGGGAACCCGGGGAGCTGTTTTTT. It encodes CASRNRDREPGELFF.

This clone has just a few counts. This chain connects TRBV19 to TRBJ1-5, with 11 bases that match TRBD1. Germline trimming cut 7 bases from V and 6 bases from J; bases unmatched to any gene: 8. In germline, CDR1 is LNHDA, CDR2 SQIVND (reference sequence). The CDR3 is 15 amino acids. CDR3 nucleotide sequence: TGTGCCAGTAAATCAGGACAGGGGGCCGTTCAGCCCCAGCATTTT. Its translation: CASKSGQGAVQPQHF.

V gene TRBV18 combines with J gene TRBJ2-5; 9 bases line up with TRBD2. CDR1 and CDR2 from the germline V gene are KGHSH and LQKENI. V lost 0 bases to trimming and J lost 1 base; unmatched junction nucleotides: 15. The CDR3 extends over 20 amino acids. The CDR3 DNA follows: TGTGCCAGCTCACCACCCGGGACGGGGGTTTTTAGCGGGAGCCAAGAGACCCAGTACTTC. This translates into CASSPPGTGVFSGSQETQYF. Full variable domain (remainder filled in from reference TRBV18 and TRBJ2-5): NAGVMQNPRHLVRRRGQEARLRCSPMKGHSHVYWYRQLPEEGLKFMVYLQKENIIDESGMPKERFSAEFPKEGPSILRIQQVVRGDSAAYFCASSPPGTGVFSGSQETQYFGPGTRLLVL.

This chain uses TRBV7-2 with TRBJ2-1; 10 bases match TRBD2. J was trimmed by 8 bases and V by 5 bases; bases with no gene match: 3. Germline loops: CDR1 SGHTA, CDR2 FQGNSA. CDR3 length: 13 amino acids. Here the CDR3 DNA reads TGTGCCAGCAGCAGTAGCGGGAGGTATGAGCAGTTCTTC. Its translation is CASSSSGRYEQFF.

This clone has only a few counts. This sequence joins TRBV5-6 and TRBJ2-7; tentatively, D is TRBD1 (5 bases). The CDR3 spans 13 residues. CDR1 SGHDT and CDR2 YYEEEE come from the germline V gene. Between the trimmed V and J ends, which lost 4 bases and 1 base, there was a span of 9 bases. CDR3 nucleotide sequence: TGTGCCAGCAGCCGACAGAGATCCTACGAGCAGTACTTC. Translating gives CASSRQRSYEQYF. Complete variable domain (other parts from reference TRBV5-6 and TRBJ2-7): DAGVTQSPTHLIKTRGQQVTLRCSPKSGHDTVSWYQQALGQGPQFIFQYYEEEERQRGNFPDRFSGHQFPNYSSELNVNALLLGDSALYLCASSRQRSYEQYFGPGTRLTVT.

This chain uses TRBV28 with TRBJ2-7; D is perhaps TRBD2 (5 bases). Per germline, CDR1 MDHEN and CDR2 SYDVKM. This CDR3 is built from 14 residues. V shed 6 bases and J shed 2 bases, with 14 bases lying between them. The CDR3 DNA reads TGTGCCAGCAGAAACCCGGGATCCCCCTACGAGCAGTACTTC. Amino acid sequence: CASRNPGSPYEQYF.